The 19 T cell receptor beta chains given below trace back to one sample, sequenced in a study of blood T cell repertoires in COVID-19. The assay was immunoSEQ multiplex PCR, and TCRdb's table has in-frame clones only and misses some. The sample has 200,000 to 250,000 clones, more than 65% seen once; the top ten hold more than 1.2%. Input material: peripheral blood. The origin of the receptors is a woman aged 40 to 50 who had recovered from COVID-19.

This clone was observed a single time. This chain connects TRBV13 to TRBJ1-2, with 11 bases fitting TRBD1. The junction had 6 bases not matched to a gene; V was cut back by 5 bases and J by 7 bases. There are 14 residues in the CDR3. CDR1 and CDR2 (germline): PRHDT, FYEKMQ (reference sequence). Here the CDR3 DNA reads TGTGCCAGCAGCCAGGGACAGGGGGTAGGTGGCTACACCTTC. The encoded protein is CASSQGQGVGGYTF.

V is TRBV19 and J is TRBJ1-2; D unclear. Trimming shortened V by 10 bases and J by 0 bases, and 21 bases separated the two germline ends. CDR1 LNHDA and CDR2 SQIVND come from the germline V gene (reference sequence). The CDR3 contains 16 residues. CDR3 loop: CATSVPIGRSNYGYTF. DNA of the CDR3: TGTGCCACCTCCGTCCCCATCGGGAGGTCTAACTATGGCTACACCTTC.

The chain links TRBV3-1 (or the pseudogene TRBV3-2) to TRBJ1-1; 7 bases map to TRBD1. Germline loops: CDR1 LGHDT, CDR2 YNNKEL (reference sequence). The CDR3 is 19 amino acids. J was trimmed by 0 bases and V by 0 bases; bases with no gene match: 13. DNA for the CDR3: TGTGCCAGCAGCCAAGAGCCTACCGGGACAGTGTACATGAACACTGAAGCTTTCTTT. Translated: CASSQEPTGTVYMNTEAFF.

V and J are TRBV4-3 and TRBJ1-4; 7 positions agree with TRBD1. The CDR3 sequence is 14 residues long. From germline, CDR1 is LGHNA and CDR2 YSLEER. Losses at the gene ends were 1 base for V and 6 bases for J; bases not matched to a gene: 2. In DNA, the CDR3 is TGCGCCAGCAGCCAAGGACAGGGTGATGAAAAACTGTTTTTT. Translation gives CASSQGQGDEKLFF.

The chain combines TRBV6-2 or TRBV6-3 with TRBJ2-7; D remains unclear. The germline CDR1 and CDR2 sequences are MNHEY and SVGEGT. The V and J ends lost 4 bases and 0 bases respectively, with 10 bases between them. The CDR3 contains 14 residues. The CDR3 region is CASSSHRSSYEQYF. The CDR3 DNA follows: TGTGCCAGCAGTTCCCATAGGAGCTCCTACGAGCAGTACTTC.

The V and J genes are TRBV4-3 and TRBJ2-3; TRBD1 is a possible D gene (5 bases). This CDR3 comprises 18 residues. With 0 bases removed from V and 0 bases from J, the gap between germline ends came to 16 bases. The germline V gene encodes CDR1 LGHNA and CDR2 YSLEER. CDR3 sequence (DNA): TGCGCCAGCAGCCAAGATTATCGACAGTCGACTAGCACAGATACGCAGTATTTT. This gives the protein CASSQDYRQSTSTDTQYF.

In the case of this clone: Additional DNA sequences in this sample encode the identical CDR3. The chain couples TRBV5-1 to TRBJ2-5; 8 bases match TRBD1. The length of the CDR3 is 15 residues. Trimming took 0 bases from V and 1 from J; bases not matched to a gene: 2. From germline, CDR1 is SGHRS and CDR2 YFSETQ. This chain's CDR3 is CASSLVTGGQETQYF. As DNA, the CDR3 is TGCGCCAGCAGCTTGGTCACAGGGGGCCAAGAGACCCAGTACTTC.

The chain couples TRBV9 to TRBJ1-1; D is perhaps TRBD1 (6 bases). CDR3 size: 15 residues. With 4 bases removed from V and 1 base from J, the gap between germline ends came to 14 bases. The germline CDR1 and CDR2 sequences are SGDLS and YYNGEE. CDR3 amino acids: CASSKQGSQNTEAFF. The CDR3 DNA sequence: TGTGCCAGCAGCAAACAGGGTAGCCAGAACACTGAAGCTTTCTTT.

This chain connects TRBV6-5 to TRBJ1-6; D may be TRBD1 (5 bases). Germline loops: CDR1 MNHEY, CDR2 SVGAGI. The CDR3 runs to 16 residues. The V gene lost 1 base and the J gene lost 9 bases, with 16 bases spanning the gap. CDR3 nucleotides: TGTGCCAGCAGTTACTTCTCGACAGTATCGGCTTCACCCCTCCACTTT. Its protein product is CASSYFSTVSASPLHF.

The V gene is TRBV4-3, the J gene TRBJ2-7; TRBD1 matches at 9 bases. Germline V gene sequence: CDR1 LGHNA, CDR2 YSLEER. CDR3 length: 17 amino acids. With V trimmed by 1 base and J by 2 bases, 9 bases remained unmatched. This CDR3 reads CASSQAARDRETYEQYF. Here the CDR3 DNA reads TGCGCCAGCAGCCAAGCGGCCCGGGACAGGGAAACCTACGAGCAGTACTTC.

With regard to this clone: Different DNA sequences within this sample yield the same CDR3. The gene calls are TRBV6-5 and TRBJ2-7, with D uncertain. The length of the CDR3 is 12 residues. V was pared by 4 bases and J by 3 bases, with 7 bases between. The V gene's germline CDR1 is MNHEY and CDR2 SVGAGI. The CDR3 bases are TGTGCCAGCAGTTCTCAGGACTACGAGCAGTACTTC. Translation: CASSSQDYEQYF.

The V and J genes are TRBV5-6 and TRBJ1-1, with no clear D. Germline values: CDR1 SGHDT, CDR2 YYEEEE. Trimming took off 2 bases at V and 7 bases at J, with 6 bases between the two ends. This CDR3 contains 11 residues. The CDR3 DNA sequence: TGTGCCAGCAGCTTCTTCAGTGAAGCTTTCTTT. Amino acids: CASSFFSEAFF. The variable domain in full, completed from reference TRBV5-6 and TRBJ1-1, reads DAGVTQSPTHLIKTRGQQVTLRCSPKSGHDTVSWYQQALGQGPQFIFQYYEEEERQRGNFPDRFSGHQFPNYSSELNVNALLLGDSALYLCASSFFSEAFFGQGTRLTVV.

The J gene is TRBJ1-2, the V gene TRBV6-1, with 7 bases aligning to TRBD1. The CDR3 spans 15 residues. Trimming removed 3 bases from V and 6 bases from J; junction bases left unmatched: 10. Germline CDR1 is MNHNS and CDR2 is SASEGT. The CDR3 nucleotides are TGTGCCAGCAGTGATAATATGGGACAGCGGGATGGCTACACCTTC. This gives the protein CASSDNMGQRDGYTF.

The chain uses TRBV15 and TRBJ1-5; D might be TRBD1 (6 bases). The length of the CDR3 is 17 residues. From germline, CDR1 is LNHNV and CDR2 YYDKDF (reference sequence). V was clipped by 5 bases and J by 0 bases, with 17 bases between them. CDR3 DNA: TGTGCCACCAGCCCCGGGGGGCAGAAAAATAGCAATCAGCCCCAGCATTTT. As protein: CATSPGGQKNSNQPQHF.

The chain couples TRBV7-9 to TRBJ2-2; D may be TRBD2 (5 bases). The CDR3 runs 14 residues. The V end was cut by 6 bases, the J end by 3 bases, with 11 bases between. CDR1 is SEHNR and CDR2 is FQNEAQ in the germline V gene (reference sequence). For the CDR3, the DNA is TGTGCCAGCAGGCTAGTCGGGGACACCGGGGAGCTGTTTTTT. This codes for CASRLVGDTGELFF.

In this sample, this clone turned up once. The chain couples TRBV19 to TRBJ2-3; TRBD2 matches at 16 bases. The CDR3 has 15 amino acids. The germline V gene has CDR1 LNHDA and CDR2 SQIVND (reference sequence). V shed 5 bases and J 7 bases; nucleotides not matched to a gene: 3. CDR3 protein: CASSGTSGGANTQYF. Written as DNA, the CDR3 is TGTGCCAGTAGTGGGACTAGCGGGGGGGCAAATACGCAGTATTTT.

The rearrangement links TRBV18 to TRBJ1-2; D uncertain. CDR3 length: 13 residues. Germline V CDR1 and CDR2: KGHSH, LQKENI. Trimming took off 2 bases at V and 6 bases at J, with 10 bases between the two ends. The DNA of the CDR3 is TGTGCCAGCTCACCAAAGCCCTCTGATGGCTACACCTTC. It yields the protein CASSPKPSDGYTF.

The gene calls are TRBV13 and TRBJ1-2, with D possibly matching TRBD1 (5 bases). This CDR3 region has 17 residues. The germline gives CDR1 PRHDT, CDR2 FYEKMQ (reference sequence). Trimming left V 2 bases short and J 8 bases short, with 24 bases between. The CDR3 here is CASSLRGTSSTPRGYTF. In DNA, the CDR3 is TGTGCCAGCAGCTTAAGGGGAACTTCAAGTACCCCACGGGGCTACACCTTC. The full variable domain, in which reference TRBV13 and TRBJ1-2 provide the parts outside the CDR3, is AAGVIQSPRHLIKEKRETATLKCYPIPRHDTVYWYQQGPGQDPQFLISFYEKMQSDKGSIPDRFSAQQFSDYHSELNMSSLELGDSALYFCASSLRGTSSTPRGYTFGSGTRLTVV.

The chain employs TRBV5-4 and TRBJ1-1; D unresolved. Germline V gene lookup returns CDR1 SGHNT and CDR2 YYREEE (reference sequence). V gave up 4 bases and J gave up 1 base, with 14 bases separating them. The CDR3 is made up of 15 amino acids. CDR3 region: CASSPGYGKNTEAFF. In nucleotides, the CDR3 is TGTGCCAGCAGCCCAGGTTACGGGAAGAACACTGAAGCTTTCTTT.